This TCR beta chain was identified during a study of cytomegalovirus exposure and HLA in healthy donors. Trimming removed 6 bases at V and 4 bases at J, with 15 bases between. The CDR3 has 14 residues. In germline, CDR1 is MNHNY, CDR2 SVGAGI (reference sequence). The assay was immunoSEQ multiplex PCR, and TCRdb's table has in-frame clones only and misses some. The table shows about 130,000 clones, with 89% occurring only once. The receptor comes from a young woman in good health and CMV-seronegative. The chain links TRBV6-6 to TRBJ2-5; D perhaps matches TRBD1 (6 bases). Sequences were obtained from PBMCs. Here the CDR3 reads CASRKQGVGETQYF. The CDR3 DNA reads as TGTGCCAGCAGGAAACAGGGCGTAGGAGAGACCCAGTACTTC.